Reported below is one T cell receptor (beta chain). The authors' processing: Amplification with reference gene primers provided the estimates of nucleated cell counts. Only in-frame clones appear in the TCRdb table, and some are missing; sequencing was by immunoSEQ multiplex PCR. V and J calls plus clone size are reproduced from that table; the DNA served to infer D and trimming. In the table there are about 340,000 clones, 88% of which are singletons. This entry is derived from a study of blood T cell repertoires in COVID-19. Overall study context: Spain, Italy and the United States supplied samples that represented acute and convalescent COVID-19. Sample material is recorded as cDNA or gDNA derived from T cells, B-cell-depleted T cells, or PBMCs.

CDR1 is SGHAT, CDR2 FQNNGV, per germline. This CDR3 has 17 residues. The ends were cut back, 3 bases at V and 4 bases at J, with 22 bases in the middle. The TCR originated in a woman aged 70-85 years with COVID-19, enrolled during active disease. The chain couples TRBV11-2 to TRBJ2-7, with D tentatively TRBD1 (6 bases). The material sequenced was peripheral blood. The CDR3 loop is CASSLSLRTTTGYEQYF. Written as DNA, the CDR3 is TGTGCCAGCAGCTTGTCCCTGAGGACCACAACAGGGTACGAGCAGTACTTC.